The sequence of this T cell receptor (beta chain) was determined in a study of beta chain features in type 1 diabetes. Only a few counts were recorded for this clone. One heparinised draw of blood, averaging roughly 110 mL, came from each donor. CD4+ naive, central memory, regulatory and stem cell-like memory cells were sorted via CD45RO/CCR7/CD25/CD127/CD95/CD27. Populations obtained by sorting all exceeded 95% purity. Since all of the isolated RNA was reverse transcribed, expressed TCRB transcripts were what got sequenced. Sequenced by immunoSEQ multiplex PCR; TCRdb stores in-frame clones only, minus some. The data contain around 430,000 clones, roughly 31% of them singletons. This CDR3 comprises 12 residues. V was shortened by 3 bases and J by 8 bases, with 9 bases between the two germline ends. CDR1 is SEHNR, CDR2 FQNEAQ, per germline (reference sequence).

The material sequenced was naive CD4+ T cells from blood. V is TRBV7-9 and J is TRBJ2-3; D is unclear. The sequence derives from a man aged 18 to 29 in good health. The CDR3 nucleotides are TGTGCCAGCAGCTTCCCCCAGACTACGCAGTATTTT. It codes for CASSFPQTTQYF.